These 3 T cell receptor beta chains originate from one sample sequenced in a study of CD8 T cells in Susac syndrome. After extraction with the RNeasy kit, roughly 0.5 to 1 ug of the RNA was reverse transcribed using random hexamers. TCRdb re-called the immunoSEQ multiplex PCR reads with MiXCR, one entry per CDR3 protein. Of some 200,000 distinct CDR3 sequences in the sample, 95% were seen once. Material: CD8+ T cells from PBMCs. The receptors stem from a human donor with Susac syndrome.

This chain joins TRBV29-1 and TRBJ2-5, with TRBD1 as a possible D gene (5 bases). The CDR3 totals 12 residues. V was trimmed by 7 bases and J by 2 bases, leaving 11 bases between them. Per germline, CDR1 SQVTM and CDR2 ANQGSEA. CDR3 nucleotides: TGCAGCGCACGAAGGGGTCAAGAGACCCAGTACTTC. It yields the protein CSARRGQETQYF.

V is TRBV30 and J is TRBJ1-5, with TRBD1 identical over 9 bases. V was pared by 1 base and J by 6 bases, with 4 bases of the junction left unmatched. Germline V CDR1 and CDR2: GTSNPN, SVGIG (reference sequence). The CDR3 is 14 amino acids. CDR3 coding DNA: TGTGCCTGGAGTGGAAGACAGGGGGGTCAGCCCCAGCATTTT. Protein: CAWSGRQGGQPQHF.

V and J are TRBV20-1 and TRBJ2-7; D is unclear. V was clipped by 0 bases and J by 6 bases, with 9 bases between them. The CDR3 spans 12 residues. Germline V gene data show CDR1 as DFQATT and CDR2 as SNEGSKA (reference sequence). This CDR3 reads CSARDIDPEQYF. CDR3 bases: TGCAGTGCTAGAGATATAGATCCCGAGCAGTACTTC.